A single sample gave rise to the 8 T cell receptor beta chains below, sequenced in a study of neurological immune-mediated disorders (dated by TCRdb to the late 2010s). The method was 5' RACE. The data were produced on an Illumina HiSeq 2500. TCRdb reran the public reads through fastp at Q25 and MiXCR, keeping productive beta chains. Each entry is one CDR3 protein sequence, shown with its most common DNA and genes. This sample has roughly 74,000 distinct CDR3 sequences in its table, and 5.2% of those were observed once. 7.4% of the sample lies in the top ten. Sequenced sample: PBMCs. Receptors originate from a man between 18 and 29 years old with multiple sclerosis.

In its sample, this clonotype was seen many times. V is TRBV21-1 and J is TRBJ1-5; the table calls TRBD1, which could not be checked here. TRBV21-1 is labeled a pseudogene. The CDR3 is 18 amino acids. CDR3 residues: CASSKEGDRGYQNQPQNF. CDR3 nucleotides: TGTGCCAGCAGCAAAGAGGGGGACAGGGGATATCAGAATCAGCCCCAGAATTTT.

Ten or more counts support this clonotype. The J gene is TRBJ2-2, the V gene TRBV7-8; D not resolved. The germline CDR1 and CDR2 sequences are SGHVS and FQNEAQ. V was clipped by 2 bases and J by 6 bases, with 4 bases between them. The CDR3 totals 12 residues. In DNA form, the CDR3 reads TGTGCCAGCAGCTTAATCCCCGGGGAGCTGTTTTTT. This translates into CASSLIPGELFF.

In its sample, this clonotype was seen many times. The chain links TRBV12-3 or TRBV12-4 to TRBJ1-6; TRBD1 might be the D (5 bases). V lost 3 bases, J lost 10 bases, and 16 bases lay in between. CDR3 size: 15 residues. The CDR3 sequence is CASSFFGGVRSPLHF. The CDR3 DNA reads TGTGCCAGCAGTTTTTTTGGGGGGGTTCGGTCACCCCTCCACTTT.

This clonotype appeared many times. The chain employs TRBV20-1 and TRBJ1-5; weak D call: TRBD1 (5 bases). CDR1 is DFQATT and CDR2 is SNEGSKA in the germline V gene (reference sequence). Between the trimmed V and J ends, which lost 6 bases and 0 bases, there was a span of 12 bases. The CDR3 consists of 14 residues. CDR3: CSAASGTSNQPQHF. The CDR3 DNA reads as TGCAGTGCCGCCTCCGGGACTAGCAATCAGCCCCAGCATTTT.

This clonotype has a count of ten or more. V is TRBV20-1 and J is TRBJ1-2; 7 bases are shared with TRBD1. The germline CDR1 and CDR2 sequences are DFQATT and SNEGSKA (reference sequence). The CDR3 covers 13 residues. The junction had 10 bases not matched to a gene; V was cut back by 6 bases and J by 6 bases. The CDR3 reads CSALGGQGDGYTF. CDR3 in DNA: TGCAGTGCCCTAGGGGGCCAGGGGGATGGCTACACCTTC.

This clonotype showed up many times. This rearrangement joins TRBV20-1 to TRBJ1-1; D is perhaps TRBD1 (6 bases). Per germline, CDR1 DFQATT and CDR2 SNEGSKA (reference sequence). V shed 3 bases and J shed 0 bases, with 11 bases lying between them. CDR3 length: 14 amino acids. CDR3 amino acids: CSARPGAMNTEAFF. In DNA, the CDR3 is TGCAGTGCTAGGCCGGGGGCCATGAACACTGAAGCTTTCTTT.

The chain carries TRBV20-1 and TRBJ1-1; D might be TRBD1 (5 bases). Trimming took 5 bases from V and 1 from J, leaving 11 bases between them. CDR3 size: 13 residues. CDR1 is DFQATT and CDR2 is SNEGSKA in the germline V gene (reference sequence). CDR3 in amino acids: CSAGHQGNTEAFF. Here the CDR3 DNA reads TGCAGTGCTGGTCATCAGGGGAACACTGAAGCTTTCTTT.

This clonotype was recorded at least ten times. The V and J genes are TRBV5-1 and TRBJ2-7, with 14 bases that match TRBD2. The CDR3 consists of 16 residues. The germline V gene has CDR1 SGHRS and CDR2 YFSETQ. Trimming at V came to 4 bases and at J to 5 bases, leaving 8 bases not matched to a gene. The CDR3 region is CASSLWTSGGLNEQYF. The CDR3 bases are TGCGCCAGCAGCCTATGGACTAGCGGGGGGCTAAACGAGCAGTACTTC.